A selection of T cell receptor beta chains follows, all from one sample in a study of cytotoxic CD8 clonotypes in ibrutinib-treated CLL. The protocol was immunoSEQ multiplex PCR, while the TCRdb copy is restricted to in-frame clones and leaves out a portion. The table shows over 65,000 clones, with around two thirds occurring only once. The specimen comprised PBMCs, sampled after 12 months of ibrutinib treatment. These receptor sequences come from a human donor with chronic lymphocytic leukemia. CDR3s include the opening cysteine and the closing phenylalanine or tryptophan. D genes are given only for firm matches. Size values are once, few and many counts, or a class for expanded clones, and some rows have none.

CDR3nt: TGTGCCAGCTCACCAACTACCGGGACAGGGGGCTTCGTAGCTGGCTACACCTTC
CDR3aa: CASSPTTGTGGFVAGYTF
j_gene: TRBJ1-2
abundance: once
len: 18
v_gene: TRBV18
d_gene: TRBD1

CDR3nt: TGCGCCAGCAGCTTGGGTGGGTCTAGCACAGATACGCAGTATTTT
CDR3aa: CASSLGGSSTDTQYF
j_gene: TRBJ2-3
abundance: NA
len: 15
v_gene: TRBV5-1
d_gene: NA

CDR3nt: TGTGCCAGCAGCTTAGTCGGGCGTGATACGCAGTATTTT
CDR3aa: CASSLVGRDTQYF
j_gene: TRBJ2-3
abundance: NA
len: 13
v_gene: TRBV11-3
d_gene: NA

CDR3nt: TGCGCCAGCAGCTTGACCCGGCCCGGGGCCTACGAGCAGTACTTC
CDR3aa: CASSLTRPGAYEQYF
j_gene: TRBJ2-7
abundance: NA
len: 15
v_gene: TRBV5-1
d_gene: NA

CDR3nt: TGTGCCAGCAGCCACCCCATCAGTGCGACAAGGGACAATTCACCCCTCCACTTT
CDR3aa: CASSHPISATRDNSPLHF
j_gene: TRBJ1-6
abundance: NA
len: 18
v_gene: TRBV4-2
d_gene: NA

CDR3nt: TGTGCCAGCAGCTTTGGACAGCGTAATGAAAAACTGTTTTTT
CDR3aa: CASSFGQRNEKLFF
j_gene: TRBJ1-4
abundance: NA
len: 14
v_gene: TRBV7-2
d_gene: NA

CDR3nt: TGTGCCAGCACCCTTGACACCCCCTACGAGCAGTACTTC
CDR3aa: CASTLDTPYEQYF
j_gene: TRBJ2-7
abundance: few
len: 13
v_gene: TRBV5-6
d_gene: NA

CDR3nt: TGTGCCAGCAGCTTAGGTCCAGACCAAGAGACCCAGTACTTC
CDR3aa: CASSLGPDQETQYF
j_gene: TRBJ2-5
abundance: once
len: 14
v_gene: TRBV11-3
d_gene: NA

CDR3nt: TGCAGCGTTGGGGCCCAGTACTTC
CDR3aa: CSVGAQYF
j_gene: TRBJ2-5
abundance: NA
len: 8
v_gene: TRBV29-1
d_gene: NA

CDR3nt: TGTGCCTGGAGTAGGGACAGTCTAAGCAATCAGCCCCAGCATTTT
CDR3aa: CAWSRDSLSNQPQHF
j_gene: TRBJ1-5
abundance: NA
len: 15
v_gene: TRBV30
d_gene: TRBD1

CDR3nt: TGTGCCAGCAGGCCGGCGGGAATGACAGGGTACCACGAGCAGTACTTC
CDR3aa: CASRPAGMTGYHEQYF
j_gene: TRBJ2-7
abundance: NA
len: 16
v_gene: TRBV6-6
d_gene: NA

CDR3nt: TGTGCCATCAGTCCGGGACCCCCAATTTACGAGCAGTACTTC
CDR3aa: CAISPGPPIYEQYF
j_gene: TRBJ2-7
abundance: few
len: 14
v_gene: TRBV10-3
d_gene: NA

CDR3nt: TGTGCCAGCAGCTTGCCGGGGTTAGCAGGGAACACTGAAGCTTTCTTT
CDR3aa: CASSLPGLAGNTEAFF
j_gene: TRBJ1-1
abundance: NA
len: 16
v_gene: TRBV5-4
d_gene: NA

CDR3nt: TGTGCCTGGAGTGTAGGGCAGCCGGCCAAAAACATTCAGTACTTC
CDR3aa: CAWSVGQPAKNIQYF
j_gene: TRBJ2-4
abundance: NA
len: 15
v_gene: TRBV30
d_gene: NA

CDR3nt: TGTGCCAGCAGCTTAAGGACAGGGGGGTACAATGAGCAGTTCTTC
CDR3aa: CASSLRTGGYNEQFF
j_gene: TRBJ2-1
abundance: NA
len: 15
v_gene: TRBV5-4
d_gene: TRBD1

CDR3nt: TGCGCCAGCAGTCCAGGGGGCAGGGTTAGGAACACTGAAGCTTTCTTT
CDR3aa: CASSPGGRVRNTEAFF
j_gene: TRBJ1-1
abundance: NA
len: 16
v_gene: TRBV4-1
d_gene: TRBD1

CDR3nt: TGTGCCAGTAGTATACTGACAGGGGTGAATGGCTACACCTTC
CDR3aa: CASSILTGVNGYTF
j_gene: TRBJ1-2
abundance: few
len: 14
v_gene: TRBV19
d_gene: TRBD1

CDR3nt: TGTGCCAGCATGCGGGGCTCAACTAATGAAAAACTGTTTTTT
CDR3aa: CASMRGSTNEKLFF
j_gene: TRBJ1-4
abundance: NA
len: 14
v_gene: TRBV28
d_gene: NA

CDR3nt: TGTGCCAGCAGCGTAGAGGCGATGAACACTGAAGCTTTCTTT
CDR3aa: CASSVEAMNTEAFF
j_gene: TRBJ1-1
abundance: NA
len: 14
v_gene: TRBV9
d_gene: NA

CDR3nt: TGTGCCAGTAGCCGACCGTTCAGGGAGAATCAGCCCCAGCATTTT
CDR3aa: CASSRPFRENQPQHF
j_gene: TRBJ1-5
abundance: once
len: 15
v_gene: TRBV19
d_gene: NA

CDR3nt: TGTGCCAGCAGCCCGGGACACTTAATTTCACCCCTCCACTTT
CDR3aa: CASSPGHLISPLHF
j_gene: TRBJ1-6
abundance: NA
len: 14
v_gene: TRBV14
d_gene: NA

CDR3nt: TGTGCCTGGAGCGGGGGACAGGGGGGATTCTACGAGCAGTACTTC
CDR3aa: CAWSGGQGGFYEQYF
j_gene: TRBJ2-7
abundance: NA
len: 15
v_gene: TRBV30
d_gene: TRBD1

CDR3nt: TGTGCCTGGGGCCCCCCGGACTCTGGGGCCAACGTCCTGACTTTC
CDR3aa: CAWGPPDSGANVLTF
j_gene: TRBJ2-6
abundance: NA
len: 15
v_gene: TRBV30
d_gene: NA

CDR3nt: TGCGCCAGCATTGCCGAACCGGGACAGGGGAACTATGGCTACACCTTC
CDR3aa: CASIAEPGQGNYGYTF
j_gene: TRBJ1-2
abundance: NA
len: 16
v_gene: TRBV10-2
d_gene: TRBD1

CDR3nt: TGTGCCAGCAGCCCCGCGGGGACCCAGTACTTC
CDR3aa: CASSPAGTQYF
j_gene: TRBJ2-5
abundance: once
len: 11
v_gene: TRBV11-2
d_gene: NA

CDR3nt: TGCGCCAGCAGCCAGGAATCCGGGGAGACCCAGTACTTC
CDR3aa: CASSQESGETQYF
j_gene: TRBJ2-5
abundance: NA
len: 13
v_gene: TRBV4-3
d_gene: NA

CDR3nt: TGTGCCAGTAGTTCCATCTCAGGCGAGGAGCAGTACTTC
CDR3aa: CASSSISGEEQYF
j_gene: TRBJ2-7
abundance: few
len: 13
v_gene: TRBV19
d_gene: NA

CDR3nt: TGTGCCAGCAGCGACAGGGGAAGCACAGATACGCAGTATTTT
CDR3aa: CASSDRGSTDTQYF
j_gene: TRBJ2-3
abundance: NA
len: 14
v_gene: TRBV7-3
d_gene: TRBD1

CDR3nt: TGTGCCAGCAGCCAAGAAGCCAGCGGGGGGGTAGCAGATACGCAGTATTTT
CDR3aa: CASSQEASGGVADTQYF
j_gene: TRBJ2-3
abundance: NA
len: 17
v_gene: TRBV4-2
d_gene: TRBD2

CDR3nt: TGTGCCAGCAGCTTAGCTTCAGCTACCGAGCAGTACTTC
CDR3aa: CASSLASATEQYF
j_gene: TRBJ2-7
abundance: NA
len: 13
v_gene: TRBV7-8
d_gene: NA

CDR3nt: TGTGCCAGCAGAAGACCCGGGACAGGGGCCCATGGCTACACCTTC
CDR3aa: CASRRPGTGAHGYTF
j_gene: TRBJ1-2
abundance: NA
len: 15
v_gene: TRBV5-8
d_gene: TRBD1

CDR3nt: TGTGCCAGCAGCGTAGTCCCCCGCGGCGAGCAGTACTTC
CDR3aa: CASSVVPRGEQYF
j_gene: TRBJ2-7
abundance: NA
len: 13
v_gene: TRBV9
d_gene: NA

CDR3nt: TGTGCCAGCTCACCACCCGGGACAGGGAACGCCTACGAGCAGTACTTC
CDR3aa: CASSPPGTGNAYEQYF
j_gene: TRBJ2-7
abundance: NA
len: 16
v_gene: TRBV18
d_gene: TRBD1

CDR3nt: TGCGCCAGCAGCTCCGGGCCGTCGGGTTTGGAGACCCAGTACTTC
CDR3aa: CASSSGPSGLETQYF
j_gene: TRBJ2-5
abundance: NA
len: 15
v_gene: TRBV5-1
d_gene: NA

CDR3nt: TGTGCCAGCAGTTACACTAGACCCACAGATACGCAGTATTTT
CDR3aa: CASSYTRPTDTQYF
j_gene: TRBJ2-3
abundance: NA
len: 14
v_gene: TRBV6-5
d_gene: NA

CDR3nt: TGTGCCAGCAGTGAAGGGTCCCAGGGATACGAGCAGTACTTC
CDR3aa: CASSEGSQGYEQYF
j_gene: TRBJ2-7
abundance: many
len: 14
v_gene: TRBV2
d_gene: NA

CDR3nt: TGCGCCAGCAGCTTGGCAACCAAGGCCAGGGAACTGTTTTTT
CDR3aa: CASSLATKARELFF
j_gene: TRBJ1-4
abundance: NA
len: 14
v_gene: TRBV5-1
d_gene: NA

CDR3nt: TGCGCCAGCAGCTCCGCTAACACCGGGGAGCTGTTTTTT
CDR3aa: CASSSANTGELFF
j_gene: TRBJ2-2
abundance: few
len: 13
v_gene: TRBV5-1
d_gene: NA

CDR3nt: TGCGCCAGCAGCCAAGGAGGGGGGCCTGTCTACGAGCAGTACTTC
CDR3aa: CASSQGGGPVYEQYF
j_gene: TRBJ2-7
abundance: NA
len: 15
v_gene: TRBV4-1
d_gene: NA

CDR3nt: TGTGCCAGCAGCCTCGACTATTCTAACTATGGCTACACCTTC
CDR3aa: CASSLDYSNYGYTF
j_gene: TRBJ1-2
abundance: NA
len: 14
v_gene: TRBV6-5
d_gene: NA

CDR3nt: TGTGCCAGCAGGCGGGGTCCCCTAGGCATGAACACTGAAGCTTTCTTT
CDR3aa: CASRRGPLGMNTEAFF
j_gene: TRBJ1-1
abundance: NA
len: 16
v_gene: TRBV27
d_gene: NA

CDR3nt: TGTGCCAGCAGCGTAGCAGGGAACTCTGGAAACACCATATATTTT
CDR3aa: CASSVAGNSGNTIYF
j_gene: TRBJ1-3
abundance: NA
len: 15
v_gene: TRBV9
d_gene: NA

CDR3nt: TGCGCCAGCAGCTTAGAACCGGCCCTCTCTGGAAACACCATATATTTT
CDR3aa: CASSLEPALSGNTIYF
j_gene: TRBJ1-3
abundance: NA
len: 16
v_gene: TRBV5-1
d_gene: NA

CDR3nt: TGTGCCAGCAGTGAAGCCCTCCCCGGGACCGGGGAGCTGTTTTTT
CDR3aa: CASSEALPGTGELFF
j_gene: TRBJ2-2
abundance: once
len: 15
v_gene: TRBV6-1
d_gene: NA

CDR3nt: TGCGCCAGCAGCTTTCGACAGGGGGCGGGGTATGGCTACACCTTC
CDR3aa: CASSFRQGAGYGYTF
j_gene: TRBJ1-2
abundance: NA
len: 15
v_gene: TRBV5-1
d_gene: TRBD1

CDR3nt: TGCGCCAGCAGTGAACCGACTAGCGGAACAGATACGCAGTATTTT
CDR3aa: CASSEPTSGTDTQYF
j_gene: TRBJ2-3
abundance: NA
len: 15
v_gene: TRBV10-2
d_gene: TRBD2

CDR3nt: TGTGCCAGCAGCTTTGGGCAGGGGAACACTGAAGCTTTCTTT
CDR3aa: CASSFGQGNTEAFF
j_gene: TRBJ1-1
abundance: NA
len: 14
v_gene: TRBV7-6
d_gene: NA

CDR3nt: TGTGCCAGCAGCGCGGTACAGAATCGATTTGACGAGCAGTACTTC
CDR3aa: CASSAVQNRFDEQYF
j_gene: TRBJ2-7
abundance: few
len: 15
v_gene: TRBV7-2
d_gene: NA

CDR3nt: TGCGCCAGCAGCTTGGTGCCCCTTTCCTTGAACACTGAAGCTTTCTTT
CDR3aa: CASSLVPLSLNTEAFF
j_gene: TRBJ1-1
abundance: NA
len: 16
v_gene: TRBV5-1
d_gene: NA

CDR3nt: TGCGCCAGCAGCCCGTGCGAGCAGTACTTC
CDR3aa: CASSPCEQYF
j_gene: TRBJ2-7
abundance: NA
len: 10
v_gene: TRBV4-3
d_gene: NA

CDR3nt: TGTGCCAGTAGTATTACGGGAGCCGGGGGGACTGAAGCTTTCTTT
CDR3aa: CASSITGAGGTEAFF
j_gene: TRBJ1-1
abundance: NA
len: 15
v_gene: TRBV19
d_gene: NA

CDR3nt: TGTGCCAGCAGCCCGGGCAGGGGGCTAAGTAGACTGTTTTTT
CDR3aa: CASSPGRGLSRLFF
j_gene: TRBJ1-4
abundance: NA
len: 14
v_gene: TRBV5-5
d_gene: TRBD1

CDR3nt: TGTGCCAGCAGCGTTAGGTCGGGCTATGGCTACACCTTC
CDR3aa: CASSVRSGYGYTF
j_gene: TRBJ1-2
abundance: NA
len: 13
v_gene: TRBV6-6
d_gene: NA

CDR3nt: TGTGCCAGCAGTGAAGGGGGGGCAGTCTACGAGCAGTACTTC
CDR3aa: CASSEGGAVYEQYF
j_gene: TRBJ2-7
abundance: NA
len: 14
v_gene: TRBV6-1
d_gene: NA

CDR3nt: TGTGCCAGCAGCCCCAGTCTGGGGGAGGCGTCCTATAATTCACCCCTCCACTTT
CDR3aa: CASSPSLGEASYNSPLHF
j_gene: TRBJ1-6
abundance: few
len: 18
v_gene: TRBV21-1
d_gene: NA

CDR3nt: TGTGCCAGCAGCCCAATTACCCAAGAGACCCAGTACTTC
CDR3aa: CASSPITQETQYF
j_gene: TRBJ2-5
abundance: NA
len: 13
v_gene: TRBV5-4
d_gene: NA

CDR3nt: TGTGCCAGCAGCGGCCAGCAGGACAGGGGGCATCTTCCCACAGATACGCAGTATTTT
CDR3aa: CASSGQQDRGHLPTDTQYF
j_gene: TRBJ2-3
abundance: NA
len: 19
v_gene: TRBV7-3
d_gene: TRBD1

CDR3nt: TGTGCCAGCCGGACTAGCGGGGGCCCAGATACGCAGTATTTT
CDR3aa: CASRTSGGPDTQYF
j_gene: TRBJ2-3
abundance: NA
len: 14
v_gene: TRBV6-5
d_gene: TRBD2

CDR3nt: TGTGCCAGCCAAATGGGGGACAGCACAGATACGCAGTATTTT
CDR3aa: CASQMGDSTDTQYF
j_gene: TRBJ2-3
abundance: NA
len: 14
v_gene: TRBV6-1
d_gene: NA